These 20 T cell receptor beta chains share one sample of origin, sequenced in a study of early T cells in non-severe SARS-CoV-2 infection. Via MiXCR, TCRdb re-called the 5' RACE reads, giving one row per CDR3 protein. The sample holds around 70,000 distinct CDR3 sequences, 9% to 15% seen once. The sequenced sample was whole blood. Receptor source: an adult who was a healthcare worker with PCR-confirmed SARS-CoV-2 infection or an uninfected control (not recorded which).

This clonotype was observed many times. V gene TRBV11-2 combines with J gene TRBJ2-4, with unresolved D. Trimming took 6 bases from V and 0 from J, leaving 18 bases between them. Germline CDR1 SGHAT, CDR2 FQNNGV. The CDR3 runs 17 residues. The CDR3: CASSTLPPTLAKNIQYF. CDR3 DNA: TGTGCCAGCAGTACCCTTCCCCCAACTCTAGCCAAAAACATTCAGTACTTC.

The genes are TRBV5-4 and TRBJ2-5; 8 nucleotides agree with TRBD2. The germline V gene encodes CDR1 SGHNT and CDR2 YYREEE (reference sequence). The CDR3 contains 16 residues. After removal of 0 bases from V and 5 bases from J, the junction contained 9 bases not matched to a gene. CDR3 in amino acids: CASSLELAAYGETQYF. CDR3 nucleotides: TGTGCCAGCAGCTTGGAACTAGCGGCGTACGGCGAGACCCAGTACTTC.

This clonotype was seen at least ten times. The chain employs TRBV5-5 and TRBJ2-7; the D gene could be TRBD1 or TRBD2 (5 bases each). V lost 2 bases and J 1 base, leaving 10 bases between the germline ends. Germline CDR1 SGHKS, CDR2 YYEKEE (reference sequence). The CDR3 sequence is 14 residues long. The CDR3 bases are TGTGCCAGCAGCTTCGGGACGGATTCCTACGAGCAGTACTTC. This translates into CASSFGTDSYEQYF.

This clonotype was detected many times. V and J are TRBV4-3 and TRBJ2-3; 7 positions match TRBD1. The germline gives CDR1 LGHNA, CDR2 YSLEER. The CDR3 loop spans 16 amino acids. V shed 0 bases, J shed 2 bases, and the junction held 5 bases outside the gene matches. The CDR3 loop is CASSQDPGTVTDTQYF. The CDR3 DNA is TGCGCCAGCAGCCAAGATCCCGGGACAGTCACAGATACGCAGTATTTT.

Ten or more counts support this clonotype. This chain links TRBV20-1 with TRBJ2-7; 7 nucleotides agree with TRBD1. The junction had 4 bases not matched to a gene; V was cut back by 6 bases and J by 2 bases. The CDR3 is 12 residues long. Germline V lookup: CDR1 DFQATT, CDR2 SNEGSKA (reference sequence). In DNA form, the CDR3 reads TGCAGTGCGACAGGGAATACCTACGAGCAGTACTTC. As protein: CSATGNTYEQYF.

The chain combines TRBV29-1 with TRBJ1-1, with a possible D match to TRBD1 (6 bases). This CDR3 region has 15 residues. From germline, CDR1 is SQVTM and CDR2 ANQGSEA. The CDR3 region is CRPGEKPRPYTEAFF. CDR3 coding DNA: TGCAGGCCAGGGGAAAAACCTCGGCCATACACTGAAGCTTTCTTT.

In this sample, this clonotype turned up a few times. The chain couples TRBV29-1 to TRBJ1-2, with unresolved D. V dropped 3 bases and J dropped 8 bases, with 10 bases sitting between them. CDR3 size: 11 residues. From germline, CDR1 is SQVTM and CDR2 ANQGSEA. As DNA, the CDR3 is TGCAGCGTTGAGGACCGCGTAGGCTACACCTTC. Encoded protein: CSVEDRVGYTF.

This clonotype has ten or more counts. The gene calls are TRBV6-2 or TRBV6-3 and TRBJ2-3; 10 bases are shared with TRBD2. V was pared by 2 bases and J by 1 base, with 3 bases of the junction left unmatched. Germline-derived CDR1 and CDR2 are MNHEY and SVGEGT. There are 16 residues in the CDR3. The CDR3 bases are TGTGCCAGCAGTTACCGGACTAGCGGTCGCACAGATACGCAGTATTTT. It codes for CASSYRTSGRTDTQYF.

This clonotype showed up just a few times. This chain links TRBV19 with TRBJ2-3; 10 bases line up with TRBD2. The V and J ends lost 0 bases and 6 bases, in that order; junction bases with no gene match: 3. Germline-derived CDR1 and CDR2 are LNHDA and SQIVND (reference sequence). This CDR3 is 15 amino acids long. The CDR3 DNA sequence: TGTGCCAGTAGTATAGATGTACTAGCGGGGGATACGCAGTATTTT. This encodes CASSIDVLAGDTQYF.

This clonotype was found a few times. J is TRBJ1-1 and V is TRBV27; D not certain. The CDR3 covers 13 residues. Germline V CDR1 and CDR2: MNHEY, SMNVEV (reference sequence). With 3 bases removed from V and 6 bases from J, the gap between germline ends came to 11 bases. The CDR3 DNA is TGTGCCAGCAGTTTGAGAGGAGCAGCTGAAGCTTTCTTT. This gives the protein CASSLRGAAEAFF.

This clonotype was detected many times. The chain employs TRBV4-3 and TRBJ2-7; 8 bases are shared with TRBD1. Germline CDR1 reads LGHNA; CDR2 reads YSLEER. This CDR3 is built from 16 residues. Trimming at V came to 0 bases and at J to 5 bases, leaving 9 bases not matched to a gene. The CDR3 loop is CASSQDLRTGSHEQYF. CDR3 nucleotides: TGCGCCAGCAGCCAAGATCTCAGGACAGGGTCCCACGAGCAGTACTTC.

This chain joins TRBV2 and TRBJ2-1, with D unclear. This CDR3 region has 16 residues. V gave up 1 base and J gave up 4 bases, with 14 bases separating them. The germline V gene has CDR1 SNHLY and CDR2 FYNNEI. CDR3 sequence reads: CASSEVFPRYYNEQFF. The CDR3 DNA reads as TGTGCCAGCAGTGAAGTCTTCCCGAGGTATTACAATGAGCAGTTCTTC.

This clonotype was picked up many times. The J gene is TRBJ1-2, the V gene TRBV2, with D perhaps matching TRBD1 (5 bases). The V gene lost 5 bases and the J gene lost 6 bases, with 13 bases spanning the gap. The CDR3 contains 13 residues. Germline loops: CDR1 SNHLY, CDR2 FYNNEI. The CDR3: CASSRGILDGYTF. As DNA, the CDR3 is TGTGCCAGCAGTCGGGGGATCCTTGATGGCTACACCTTC.

The gene calls are TRBV2 and TRBJ2-5; D unresolved. The CDR3 contains 12 residues. The V gene lost 4 bases and the J gene lost 7 bases, with 10 bases spanning the gap. Germline CDR1 is SNHLY and CDR2 is FYNNEI. The CDR3 region is CASSVRDGTQYF. The CDR3 DNA reads as TGTGCCAGCAGTGTTCGCGATGGGACCCAGTACTTC. Full variable domain (remainder filled in from reference TRBV2 and TRBJ2-5): EPEVTQTPSHQVTQMGQEVILRCVPISNHLYFYWYRQILGQKVEFLVSFYNNEISEKSEIFDDQFSVERPDGSNFTLKIRSTKLEDSAMYFCASSVRDGTQYFGPGTRLLVL.

In this sample, this clonotype turned up many times. The J gene is TRBJ2-3, the V gene TRBV20-1, with 9 positions matching TRBD2. CDR3 length equals 15 residues. Trimming at V came to 0 bases and at J to 5 bases, leaving 6 bases not matched to a gene. Per the germline V gene, CDR1 is DFQATT and CDR2 is SNEGSKA (reference sequence). CDR3 coding DNA: TGCAGTGCTAGAGAGGTAGCGGGGGAAGGAGATACGCAGTATTTT. Its translation: CSAREVAGEGDTQYF.

This clonotype appeared once. A much more abundant neighbour one base away suggests this may be a read error. The chain links TRBV7-2 to TRBJ2-1, with D possibly TRBD1 on 5 matching bases. The germline CDR1 and CDR2 sequences are SGHTA and FQGNSA. Deletions cut 5 bases from V and 6 bases from J, with 23 bases between. The CDR3 is made up of 17 amino acids. The CDR3 nucleotides read TGTGCCAGCAGCCCCCCGCAAGGTGGGGCCTACCGCAATGAGCAGTTCTTC. Amino acids: CASSPPQGGAYRNEQFF.

At least ten counts were recorded for this clonotype. V usage is TRBV20-1 and J usage is TRBJ1-2; D may be TRBD1 (6 bases). Trimming removed 7 bases at V and 2 bases at J, with 20 bases between. CDR1 is DFQATT and CDR2 is SNEGSKA in the germline V gene (reference sequence). This CDR3 contains 15 residues. CDR3 sequence reads: CSVPPGRGLNYGYTF. In DNA form, the CDR3 reads TGCAGTGTCCCCCCGGGCAGGGGCCTCAACTATGGCTACACCTTC.

This clonotype was seen at least ten times. The chain links TRBV6-2 or TRBV6-3 to TRBJ2-5; tentatively, D is TRBD1 (5 bases). The CDR3 totals 13 residues. Germline CDR1 is MNHEY and CDR2 is SVGEGT. Trimming took off 5 bases at V and 2 bases at J, with 9 bases between the two ends. In DNA, the CDR3 is TGTGCCAGCAGTCCAAGACAGCAAGAGACCCAGTACTTC. Its translation: CASSPRQQETQYF.

This clonotype was counted ten times or more. This chain joins TRBV7-2 and TRBJ2-3, with TRBD2 matching 8 bases. The length of the CDR3 is 14 residues. Germline-derived CDR1 and CDR2 are SGHTA and FQGNSA. Trimming at V came to 3 bases and at J to 4 bases, leaving 3 bases not matched to a gene. CDR3 DNA sequence: TGTGCCAGCAGCTTCGGACTAGCTGCAGATACGCAGTATTTT. This sequence encodes CASSFGLAADTQYF.

The chain employs TRBV6-2 or TRBV6-3 and TRBJ2-3, with D hard to call. The V end lost 5 bases, the J end lost 8 bases, and 11 bases lay between the germline ends. CDR3 length: 12 amino acids. CDR1 and CDR2 from the germline V gene are MNHEY and SVGEGT. The CDR3 DNA sequence: TGTGCCAGCAGTCCAGAAGGAATTACGCAGTATTTT. This encodes CASSPEGITQYF.